This is a list of T cell receptor beta chains from one sample in a study of blood T cells in healthy people across ages. Via MiXCR, TCRdb re-called the 5' RACE reads, giving one row per CDR3 protein. The data contain 650,000 to 1,000,000 distinct CDR3 sequences, around 36% of them singletons. The specimen sequenced was blood. These receptors were obtained from a man younger than 35 in good health. Each CDR3 is given with its conserved first and last residue. Not every row has a clone size; where given, it reads once, few, many or a size class.

j_call: TRBJ2-4
v_call: TRBV5-1
clone_size: NA
cdr3_aa: CASSLGRRGGFTKNIQYF

j_call: TRBJ2-3
v_call: TRBV5-1
clone_size: many
cdr3_aa: CASSFGGTTDTQYF

j_call: NA
v_call: TRBV20-1
clone_size: NA
cdr3_aa: CSAFRDRGHEQYF

j_call: TRBJ2-1
v_call: TRBV6-1
clone_size: few
cdr3_aa: CASRRTGGSEQFF

j_call: TRBJ2-7
v_call: TRBV7-2
clone_size: few
cdr3_aa: CASSRGDWNEQYF

j_call: TRBJ1-6
v_call: TRBV12-3/TRBV12-4
clone_size: few
cdr3_aa: CASSLGRRGPNSPLHF

j_call: NA
v_call: TRBV27
clone_size: NA
cdr3_aa: CASSPPPSSGGYNEQYF

j_call: TRBJ2-7
v_call: TRBV5-6
clone_size: many
cdr3_aa: CASSRPGGIYEQYF

j_call: TRBJ2-7
v_call: TRBV4-1
clone_size: NA
cdr3_aa: CASSQIAGGSNEQYF

j_call: TRBJ2-5
v_call: TRBV7-2
clone_size: few
cdr3_aa: CASSSTSGGWETQYF

j_call: TRBJ2-1
v_call: TRBV4-2
clone_size: few
cdr3_aa: CASSPRDRGTGHNEQFF

j_call: NA
v_call: TRBV14
clone_size: NA
cdr3_aa: CASSQTRSSGTQYF

j_call: TRBJ2-5
v_call: TRBV7-8
clone_size: NA
cdr3_aa: CASSYTGDSQETQYF

j_call: TRBJ2-3
v_call: TRBV6-1
clone_size: NA
cdr3_aa: CASSERTGRDTQYF

j_call: TRBJ1-6
v_call: TRBV10-3
clone_size: once
cdr3_aa: CAISDKLEENSPPHF

j_call: TRBJ2-7
v_call: TRBV5-5
clone_size: NA
cdr3_aa: CASSLEGSGEQYF

j_call: TRBJ1-2
v_call: TRBV20-1
clone_size: NA
cdr3_aa: CSARRTASDGYTF

j_call: TRBJ2-3
v_call: TRBV30
clone_size: many
cdr3_aa: CAWSVETSGLGDTQYF

j_call: TRBJ2-5
v_call: TRBV6-6
clone_size: many
cdr3_aa: CASSYSTLQETQYF

j_call: TRBJ2-5
v_call: TRBV7-9
clone_size: NA
cdr3_aa: CASSPGLAWGETQYF

j_call: TRBJ2-7
v_call: TRBV6-5
clone_size: many
cdr3_aa: CASSSRVYEQYF

j_call: TRBJ2-5
v_call: TRBV10-3
clone_size: many
cdr3_aa: CAISEQGGAETQYF

j_call: TRBJ2-4
v_call: TRBV7-2
clone_size: few
cdr3_aa: CASSLQVGDRRSKNIQYF

j_call: TRBJ1-1
v_call: TRBV6-5
clone_size: once
cdr3_aa: CASSVDWRTEAFF

j_call: TRBJ1-1
v_call: TRBV7-2
clone_size: few
cdr3_aa: CASSPGQWDTEAFF

j_call: TRBJ2-1
v_call: TRBV9
clone_size: many
cdr3_aa: CASSGTSGSYNEQFF

j_call: TRBJ2-6
v_call: TRBV28
clone_size: NA
cdr3_aa: CALGGGTNVLTF

j_call: TRBJ2-7
v_call: TRBV30
clone_size: NA
cdr3_aa: CASISGAYEQYF

j_call: TRBJ1-2
v_call: TRBV20-1
clone_size: NA
cdr3_aa: CSAPGNNYGYTF

j_call: TRBJ2-1
v_call: TRBV5-1
clone_size: NA
cdr3_aa: CASSRDRGACEQFF

j_call: TRBJ2-4
v_call: TRBV12-3/TRBV12-4
clone_size: many
cdr3_aa: CASSLSGRGVTKNIQYF

j_call: TRBJ2-3
v_call: TRBV20-1
clone_size: NA
cdr3_aa: CSARTSGGRIAGTQYF

j_call: TRBJ2-7
v_call: TRBV11-1
clone_size: NA
cdr3_aa: CASSSTGPTYEQYF

j_call: TRBJ2-7
v_call: TRBV14
clone_size: NA
cdr3_aa: CASSQDSFFYEQYF

j_call: TRBJ2-7
v_call: TRBV28
clone_size: NA
cdr3_aa: CASSLGTSGRGIQYF

j_call: TRBJ1-1
v_call: TRBV12-3/TRBV12-4
clone_size: NA
cdr3_aa: CASSCGRDTEAFF

j_call: TRBJ2-6
v_call: TRBV20-1
clone_size: NA
cdr3_aa: CSSTSSGANVLTF

j_call: TRBJ2-1
v_call: TRBV5-1
clone_size: NA
cdr3_aa: CASSLVRRNEQFF

j_call: NA
v_call: TRBV4-2
clone_size: NA
cdr3_aa: CASSQALLAGGPTETQYF

j_call: TRBJ2-7
v_call: TRBV4-1
clone_size: NA
cdr3_aa: CASSQEVASSSYEQYF

j_call: TRBJ2-5
v_call: TRBV4-1
clone_size: many
cdr3_aa: CASSQDYSGGLQETQYF

j_call: TRBJ1-1
v_call: TRBV25-1
clone_size: NA
cdr3_aa: CASIGPKRRGENTEAFF

j_call: TRBJ2-2
v_call: TRBV18
clone_size: NA
cdr3_aa: CASSPPNRQTGELFF

j_call: TRBJ2-1
v_call: TRBV20-1
clone_size: NA
cdr3_aa: CSAAKLEGQFF

j_call: TRBJ1-3
v_call: TRBV10-3
clone_size: NA
cdr3_aa: CAISDPTGSGNTIYF

j_call: TRBJ2-1
v_call: TRBV9
clone_size: many
cdr3_aa: CASSVWRGDNEQFF

j_call: TRBJ1-2
v_call: TRBV5-1
clone_size: many
cdr3_aa: CASSLGQGEGYGYTF

j_call: TRBJ2-5
v_call: TRBV5-1
clone_size: NA
cdr3_aa: CASSPWTGVDEQYF

j_call: TRBJ1-5
v_call: TRBV6-2/TRBV6-3
clone_size: NA
cdr3_aa: CASSYLSANQPQHF